The sequence of this TCR beta chain was determined in a study of blood T cells in healthy people across ages. Study details: Capture by template switching was about one barcoded beta molecule per two T cells.

Study results and limitations: Diversity was higher, and naive CD4+ cells more numerous, in long-lived donors than in aged donors. With unsorted PBMCs, a conclusive comparison of naive versus antigen-experienced cells was not possible.

A second PCR, run for about 7 to 11 cycles, used a sample-barcoded 5' primer plus a J-beta primer mix. TCRdb itself ran the 5' RACE reads through MiXCR, one entry per CDR3 protein. The sample has about 1.8 million distinct CDR3 sequences, approximately 50% seen once. With regard to this clonotype: What it binds is unknown. The junction departs from the called germline gene at one end, perhaps through a read error.

The specimen sequenced was blood. The receptor comes from a woman aged 40 to 50 in good health.

The DNA for the CDR3 is TGCGCCAGCAGCCAAGGGTTGAATAGCGGGGCTACGCCGTATTTT. Translation gives CASSQGLNSGATPYF. J is TRBJ2-3 and V is TRBV4-3; 8 positions match TRBD2. CDR3 length equals 15 residues. Looked up from germline, CDR1 is LGHNA and CDR2 is YSLEER.